The clone carrying this T cell receptor beta chain has a handful of counts. The antigen is not known. Researchers amplified the TCR beta CDR3 regions from RNA transcripts. The HTBI primer set drove a first-round RT-PCR of the TCR CDR3. Via MiXCR, TCRdb re-called the multiplex PCR reads, giving one row per CDR3 protein. The sample has over 450,000 distinct CDR3 sequences, 17% seen once; the top ten hold roughly 15%. The sample comes from a study of T cells in Graves' hyperthyroidism and ophthalmopathy. Study-level points and caveats: Ophthalmopathy, as predicted by the model, came a median around 7 months after the prediction. The majority of expanded thyroid clonotypes above 0.001 also appeared in blood.

Per germline, CDR1 SNHLY and CDR2 FYNNEI. V shed 6 bases and J shed 4 bases, with 13 bases lying between them. The CDR3 loop spans 14 amino acids. Sequenced: blood. The clonotype originates from a woman aged 18 to 35 with Graves' ophthalmopathy. The chain employs TRBV2 and TRBJ1-3, with a tentative D call TRBD1 (6 bases). The DNA for the CDR3 is TGTGCCAGCAGCCCCCCAGGGGTCGGAAACACCATATATTTT. This codes for CASSPPGVGNTIYF. The full variable domain, with the rest looked up from reference TRBV2 and TRBJ1-3, is EPEVTQTPSHQVTQMGQEVILRCVPISNHLYFYWYRQILGQKVEFLVSFYNNEISEKSEIFDDQFSVERPDGSNFTLKIRSTKLEDSAMYFCASSPPGVGNTIYFGEGSWLTVV.